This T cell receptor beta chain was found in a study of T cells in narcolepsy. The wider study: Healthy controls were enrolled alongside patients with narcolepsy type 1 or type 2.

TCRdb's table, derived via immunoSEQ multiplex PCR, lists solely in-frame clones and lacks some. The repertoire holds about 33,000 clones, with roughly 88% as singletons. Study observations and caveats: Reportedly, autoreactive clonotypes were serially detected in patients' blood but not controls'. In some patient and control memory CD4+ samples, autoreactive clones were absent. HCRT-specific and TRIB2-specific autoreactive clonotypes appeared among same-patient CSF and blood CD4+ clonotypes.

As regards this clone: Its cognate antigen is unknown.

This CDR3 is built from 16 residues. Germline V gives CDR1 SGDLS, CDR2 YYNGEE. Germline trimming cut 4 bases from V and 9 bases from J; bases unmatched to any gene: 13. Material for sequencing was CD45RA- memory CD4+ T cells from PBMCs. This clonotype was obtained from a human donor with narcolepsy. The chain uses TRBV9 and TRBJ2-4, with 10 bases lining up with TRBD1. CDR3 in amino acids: CASSPTTGTGVAIQYF. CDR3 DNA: TGTGCCAGCAGCCCCACGACCGGGACAGGGGTTGCCATTCAGTACTTC.